A single sample gave rise to the 16 T cell receptor beta chains below, sequenced in a study of OX40 agonist ivuxolimab in advanced cancers. Repertoires were generated with immunoSEQ multiplex PCR, while TCRdb's copy carries only in-frame clones and drops some. The repertoire consists of approximately 59,000 clones, with 88% occurring once and the leading ten covering about 0.8%. The specimen comprised CD4+ or CD8+ T cells sorted from blood, sampled in a trial of the OX40 agonist ivuxolimab. The receptors were gathered from an adult with an advanced solid tumor such as melanoma, head and neck, liver or kidney cancer.

J is TRBJ2-5 and V is TRBV28; D possibly corresponds to TRBD2 (5 bases). This CDR3 is built from 14 residues. Germline lookup yields CDR1 MDHEN and CDR2 SYDVKM. V lost 3 bases to trimming and J lost 2 bases, with 10 bases between them. Written as DNA, the CDR3 is TGTGCCAGCAGTTTCTCCAGGAGGCAAGAGACCCAGTACTTC. This codes for CASSFSRRQETQYF.

This chain connects TRBV9 to TRBJ2-7; 8 bases map to TRBD1. This CDR3 has 15 amino acids. Trimming at V came to 6 bases and at J to 7 bases, leaving 15 bases not matched to a gene. Germline V lookup: CDR1 SGDLS, CDR2 YYNGEE. The CDR3 DNA follows: TGTGCCAGCACGAACGGACAGGGTCTCTTGGAAGAGCAGTACTTC. This sequence encodes CASTNGQGLLEEQYF.

This chain links TRBV9 with TRBJ2-5; D is perhaps TRBD1 or TRBD2 (5 bases each). This CDR3 region has 14 residues. Germline V gene sequence: CDR1 SGDLS, CDR2 YYNGEE. V dropped 4 bases and J dropped 1 base, with 11 bases sitting between them. This chain's CDR3 is CASSTRDGQETQYF. The DNA of the CDR3 is TGTGCCAGCAGCACCCGGGACGGCCAAGAGACCCAGTACTTC.

V is TRBV28 and J is TRBJ1-2; D unclear. The CDR3 is 13 amino acids. Germline V gene data show CDR1 as MDHEN and CDR2 as SYDVKM. Between the trimmed V and J ends, which lost 2 bases and 4 bases, there was a span of 8 bases. Written as DNA, the CDR3 is TGTGCCAGCAGTTTACCTCCCTTCTATGGCTACACCTTC. As protein: CASSLPPFYGYTF.

The V gene is TRBV5-6, the J gene TRBJ2-1; D might be TRBD1 or TRBD2, each matching 5 bases. Germline CDR1 is SGHDT and CDR2 is YYEEEE. V lost 0 bases to trimming and J lost 4 bases, with 5 bases between them. The CDR3 sequence is 13 residues long. The DNA of the CDR3 is TGTGCCAGCAGCTTGGGGGGGTACAATGAGCAGTTCTTC. Translated: CASSLGGYNEQFF.

J is TRBJ1-1 and V is TRBV29-1; perhaps TRBD1 as D (6 bases). The CDR3 runs 12 residues. Between the trimmed V and J ends, which lost 3 bases and 6 bases, there was a span of 11 bases. Looked up from germline, CDR1 is SQVTM and CDR2 is ANQGSEA. CDR3 residues: CSVEGGASEAFF. In nucleotides, the CDR3 is TGCAGCGTTGAGGGGGGGGCCTCTGAAGCTTTCTTT.

The chain links TRBV6-1 to TRBJ1-4; 9 bases match TRBD1. J gave up 3 bases and V 6 bases, and 2 bases lay outside the gene matches. The CDR3 has 14 residues. In germline, CDR1 is MNHNS, CDR2 SASEGT. CDR3 sequence (DNA): TGTGCCAGCAGCCGACAGGGGGCTAATGAAAAACTGTTTTTT. Its protein is CASSRQGANEKLFF.

The V and J genes are TRBV28 and TRBJ2-7; 11 nucleotides align to TRBD2. V lost 0 bases, J lost 3 bases, and 1 base stayed unmatched. The CDR3 extends over 15 amino acids. The germline gives CDR1 MDHEN, CDR2 SYDVKM. CDR3 nucleotides: TGTGCCAGCAGTTTATGGCTAGCGGGAGGCTACGAGCAGTACTTC. It specifies CASSLWLAGGYEQYF.

V gene TRBV18 combines with J gene TRBJ2-5, with unresolved D. The CDR3 covers 12 residues. CDR1 and CDR2 from the germline V gene are KGHSH and LQKENI. Trimming pared 3 bases from V and 5 bases from J, leaving 7 bases between. The CDR3 sequence: CASSPNGETQYF. CDR3 DNA sequence: TGTGCCAGCTCACCCAACGGGGAGACCCAGTACTTC. Using reference TRBV18 and TRBJ2-5 for the parts outside the CDR3, the full variable domain is NAGVMQNPRHLVRRRGQEARLRCSPMKGHSHVYWYRQLPEEGLKFMVYLQKENIIDESGMPKERFSAEFPKEGPSILRIQQVVRGDSAAYFCASSPNGETQYFGPGTRLLVL.

The chain uses TRBV20-1 and TRBJ1-2; D ambiguous. Trimming pared 3 bases from V and 4 bases from J, leaving 6 bases between. CDR3 length: 11 amino acids. Germline values: CDR1 DFQATT, CDR2 SNEGSKA (reference sequence). The chain's CDR3 is CSASRAYGYTF. In DNA, the CDR3 is TGCAGTGCTAGCCGAGCCTATGGCTACACCTTC.

The chain joins TRBV5-4 to TRBJ2-7, with D maybe TRBD2 (7 bases). This CDR3 has 15 amino acids. Germline CDR1 SGHNT, CDR2 YYREEE (reference sequence). Deletions cut 0 bases from V and 1 base from J, with 11 bases between. The CDR3 here is CASSLGGGQSYEQYF. Here the CDR3 DNA reads TGTGCCAGCAGCTTGGGCGGGGGCCAATCCTACGAGCAGTACTTC.

The gene calls are TRBV25-1 and TRBJ1-4; D is uncertain. The CDR3 runs to 15 residues. Trimming took off 3 bases at V and 2 bases at J, with 10 bases between the two ends. CDR1 and CDR2 (germline): MGHDK, SYGVNS. The CDR3, as DNA: TGTGCCAGCAGTGACCCAGTGGCCACTAATGAAAAACTGTTTTTT. Its protein is CASSDPVATNEKLFF.

This clone has a single count. The CDR3 DNA reads as TGTGCCAGTAGTACCGGGGCTAGCGGGGACTTATTAAACACCGGGGAGCTGTTTTTT. Translating gives CASSTGASGDLLNTGELFF. The V call is TRBV19, the J call TRBJ2-2; 9 bases line up with TRBD2. This CDR3 comprises 19 residues. V shed 4 bases, J shed 2 bases, and the junction held 14 bases outside the gene matches. The V gene's germline CDR1 is LNHDA and CDR2 SQIVND (reference sequence).

Remarks on this clone: The junction departs from germline at one end; a sequencing error may be responsible. This chain links TRBV7-7 with TRBJ2-3; D possibly corresponds to TRBD2 (6 bases). The CDR3 consists of 13 residues. CDR1 is SSHAT, CDR2 FNYEAQ, per germline (reference sequence). This CDR3 is CASSSGLQDTQYF. Here the CDR3 DNA reads TGTGCTAGCAGCTCGGGACTCCAAGATACGCAGTATTTT.

CDR3 loop: CAISVGLSGANVLTF. CDR3 sequence (DNA): TGTGCCATCAGTGTGGGCCTCTCTGGGGCCAACGTCCTGACTTTC. This rearrangement joins TRBV10-3 to TRBJ2-6; D is undetermined. V lost 4 bases and J 0 bases, leaving 7 bases between the germline ends. From germline, CDR1 is ENHRY and CDR2 SYGVKD. The CDR3 extends over 15 amino acids.

The chain links TRBV11-1 to TRBJ2-2; D remains unclear. V lost 3 bases and J lost 2, with 7 bases in between. CDR1 and CDR2 (germline): SGHAT, FQDESV (reference sequence). The CDR3 has 14 amino acids. The CDR3 protein is CASSLQRNTGELFF. CDR3 coding DNA: TGTGCCAGCAGCTTGCAGCGAAACACCGGGGAGCTGTTTTTT.